This T cell receptor (beta chain) originates from a study of blood T cell repertoires in COVID-19. Generated by immunoSEQ multiplex PCR, the TCRdb table keeps only in-frame clones and is missing some. The table lists hundreds of thousands of clones, approximately 86% of them singletons. CDR1 KGHSH and CDR2 LQKENI come from the germline V gene. The length of the CDR3 is 16 residues. V shed 10 bases and J shed 5 bases, with 24 bases lying between them. The V and J genes are TRBV18 and TRBJ2-1; D may be TRBD2 (6 bases). Sequencing input: PBMCs or T cells enriched from blood (not recorded which). The receptor's source is a woman aged 45-59 years who had recovered from COVID-19. This chain's CDR3 is CATHSLGGKMNNEQFF. The CDR3 DNA reads as TGTGCCACCCATAGCCTGGGGGGAAAAATGAACAATGAGCAGTTCTTC.